Following are 8 T cell receptor beta chains from one sample sequenced in a study of beta chain features in type 1 diabetes. Study results and limitations: When Type 1 diabetes patients were examined, their TCRB CDR3s proved moderately but significantly shorter in all four CD4+ subsets.

The entirety of the isolated RNA underwent reverse transcription, so expressed TCRB transcripts were sequenced. Clones were sequenced by immunoSEQ multiplex PCR, and TCRdb holds only the in-frame ones, with some missing. The table includes about 710,000 clones, about 14% detected once. The antigens of these receptors remain unknown. The sample consisted of naive CD4+ T cells from blood. The source is a man between 18 and 29 years old with type 1 diabetes.

To note about this clone: The germline gene is not matched at one end of the junction; a read error may be the cause. J is TRBJ2-1 and V is TRBV7-9; D may be TRBD1 (6 bases). Germline CDR1 and CDR2: SEHNR and FQNEAQ (reference sequence). The CDR3 extends over 12 amino acids. The CDR3 loop reads CASSLDRAVGIF. CDR3 coding DNA: TGTGCCAGCAGCTTAGACAGGGCGGTAGGGATCTTC. The full variable domain, completed using reference TRBV7-9 and TRBJ2-1, is DTGVSQNPRHKITKRGQNVTFRCDPISEHNRLYWYRQTLGQGPEFLTYFQNEAQLEKSRLLSDRFSAERPKGSFSTLEIQRTEQGDSAMYLCASSLDRAVGIFGPGTRLTVL.

The rearrangement uses TRBV2 and TRBJ1-1, with D unclear. V was cut by 6 bases and J by 0 bases, with 5 bases left in between. CDR3 length: 12 amino acids. Germline V CDR1 and CDR2: SNHLY, FYNNEI. The CDR3 sequence: CASSRLNTEAFF. The CDR3 coding sequence is TGTGCCAGCAGCCGATTGAACACTGAAGCTTTCTTT.

The chain uses TRBV9 and TRBJ1-2, with D uncertain. CDR3 length equals 14 residues. CDR1 and CDR2 (germline): SGDLS, YYNGEE. Trimming took off 0 bases at V and 2 bases at J, with 8 bases between the two ends. The CDR3 region has the DNA TGTGCCAGCAGCGTAGCTGAGGCAAACTATGGCTACACCTTC. It is translated as CASSVAEANYGYTF.

V gene TRBV29-1 combines with J gene TRBJ2-3; 7 positions match TRBD2. The CDR3 has 12 residues. Trimming took 6 bases from V and 5 from J; bases not matched to a gene: 5. Germline-derived CDR1 and CDR2 are SQVTM and ANQGSEA. CDR3 DNA sequence: TGCAGCGTGGAGGGAGGGGAAGATACGCAGTATTTT. Protein: CSVEGGEDTQYF.

V is TRBV5-1 and J is TRBJ2-4; 9 nucleotides line up with TRBD1. Germline values: CDR1 SGHRS, CDR2 YFSETQ. V lost 4 bases to trimming and J lost 7 bases; unmatched junction nucleotides: 6. CDR3 length: 14 residues. DNA for the CDR3: TGCGCCAGCAGCCCGGGACAGGGAAACAACATTCAGTACTTC. It specifies CASSPGQGNNIQYF.

The chain is built from TRBV2 and TRBJ1-2, with D perhaps TRBD1 (6 bases). Trimming cost V 5 bases and J 8 bases, with 15 bases left between them. The CDR3 is made up of 13 amino acids. In germline, CDR1 is SNHLY, CDR2 FYNNEI. CDR3 coding DNA: TGTGCCAGCAGTAGGACAGCCGGCGAGGGCTACACCTTC. Translation: CASSRTAGEGYTF.

This clone was seen a handful of times. The chain combines TRBV1 with TRBJ2-5. TRBV1 has pseudogene status. The CDR3 covers 14 residues. CDR3 nucleotide sequence: TGCACCAGCAGCCAAGTGCGTCAGCAAGAGACCCAGTACTTC. Its protein product is CTSSQVRQQETQYF.

The V gene is TRBV30, the J gene TRBJ2-5; D gene ambiguous. The DNA end lines up better with TRBJ2-7; the J call may be wrong. The germline V gene encodes CDR1 GTSNPN and CDR2 SVGIG (reference sequence). The CDR3 length is 11 residues. This CDR3 is CAWSRASEQYF. The CDR3 nucleotides are TGTGCCTGGAGTAGAGCCTCCGAGCAGTACTTC.